The rows below give T cell receptor beta chains drawn from one sample of a study of blood T cell repertoires in COVID-19. TCRdb's copy holds only in-frame clones and misses some; the assay was immunoSEQ multiplex PCR. The sample lists 250,000 to 350,000 clones, approximately 83% seen once, with around 16% in the top ten. Sequenced input: peripheral blood. These receptor sequences come from a person aged 70 to 80 with COVID-19, enrolled during active disease. The conserved cysteine and the conserved F or W are not part of the CDR3 here. The D gene is left open where the match is weak.

V	D	CDR3
TRBV3-1/TRBV3-2	-	ASSQSPHPGTYYNEQF
TRBV4-3	TRBD1	ASSQDLRGQGGELF
TRBV28	-	ASSLEFQPQH
TRBV6-2/TRBV6-3	TRBD1	ASSYSDRVRFTEAF
TRBV7-9	-	ASSPDSYTGELF
TRBV19	-	ASSILGEPPLH
TRBV18	-	ASSPLRDGGTGELF
TRBV29-1	TRBD1	SVGQGVGAF
TRBV7-9	-	ASSLPGYEQY
TRBV2	TRBD2	ASRDSSGGLYEQY
TRBV7-9	TRBD1	ASSGQGQGAYEQY
TRBV27	-	ASGASNTGELF
TRBV6-2/TRBV6-3	-	ASSYSSTGPDEQY
TRBV11-2	TRBD2	ASSLFPGRANTGELF
TRBV27	TRBD2	ASSPSSGVYNEQF
TRBV6-5	-	ASSRGASTDTQY
TRBV11-3	-	ASSLTAGSDEQY
TRBV5-1	-	ASSLESGGGSPLH
TRBV7-9	TRBD1	ASSFDRGETQY
TRBV7-9	-	ASSLGVGANTGELF
TRBV19	TRBD1	ASSAPGTAREQF
TRBV6-5	-	AGHVMAGETQY
TRBV27	TRBD2	ASRTSGGAGDTQY
TRBV25-1	-	ASSEDNSSPQH
TRBV4-1	-	ASTKPGGLGNTEAF
TRBV9	-	ASNPGGGLGTEAF
TRBV7-2	-	ASSLMGALGNTEAF
TRBV5-1	TRBD2	ASSAALAGVGYNEQF
TRBV27	-	ASSPKSNSPLH
TRBV7-6	TRBD2	ASSPSAGGPGEQY
TRBV28	-	ASSTPNTGELF
TRBV27	-	ASSPQQERYGYT